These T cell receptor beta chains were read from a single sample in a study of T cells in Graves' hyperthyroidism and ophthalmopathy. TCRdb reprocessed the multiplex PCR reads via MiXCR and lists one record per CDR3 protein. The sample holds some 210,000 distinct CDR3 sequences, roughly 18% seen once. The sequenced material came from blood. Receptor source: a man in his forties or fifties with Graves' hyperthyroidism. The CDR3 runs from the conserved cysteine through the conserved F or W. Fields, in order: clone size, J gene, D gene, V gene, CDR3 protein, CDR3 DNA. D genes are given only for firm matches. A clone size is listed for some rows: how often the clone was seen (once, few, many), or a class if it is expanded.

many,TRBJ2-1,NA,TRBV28,CASTLVGGDEQFF,TGTGCCAGCACCCTGGTGGGCGGGGATGAGCAGTTCTTC
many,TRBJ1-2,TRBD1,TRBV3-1,CANSQVRTGNYGYTF,TGTGCCAACAGCCAAGTACGGACAGGGAACTATGGCTACACCTTC
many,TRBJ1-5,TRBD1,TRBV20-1,CSARDRRQGYNQPQHF,TGCAGTGCTAGAGATCGACGACAGGGATACAATCAGCCCCAGCATTTT
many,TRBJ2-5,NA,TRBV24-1,CATSDSGEETQYF,TGTGCCACCAGTGATTCGGGGGAAGAGACCCAGTACTTC
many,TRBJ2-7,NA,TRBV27,CASGKGTIYEQYF,TGTGCCAGCGGGAAGGGGACAATCTACGAGCAGTACTTC
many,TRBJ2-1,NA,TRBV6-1,CASSWDGGNEQFF,TGTGCCAGCAGCTGGGACGGAGGCAATGAGCAGTTCTTC
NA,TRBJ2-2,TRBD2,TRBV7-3,CASAEGLDSGELFF,TGTGCCAGCGCCGAGGGACTAGATTCCGGGGAGCTGTTTTTT
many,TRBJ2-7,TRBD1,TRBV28,CASRTGGSREQYF,TGTGCCAGCAGAACAGGGGGTTCGCGGGAGCAGTACTTC
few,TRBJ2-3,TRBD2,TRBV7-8,CASSLYTGGSDTQYF,TGTGCCAGCAGCTTATATACGGGAGGGTCAGATACGCAGTATTTT
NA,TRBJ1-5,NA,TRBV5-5,CASSLGARANQPQHF,TGTGCCAGCAGTTTAGGGGCCAGGGCCAATCAGCCCCAGCATTTT
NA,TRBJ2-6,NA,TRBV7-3,CASSLSSGANVLTF,TGTGCCAGCAGCTTAAGCTCTGGGGCCAACGTCCTGACTTTC
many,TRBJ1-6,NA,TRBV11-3,CASSRVDSPLHF,TGTGCCAGCAGCCGGGTAGACTCACCCCTCCACTTT
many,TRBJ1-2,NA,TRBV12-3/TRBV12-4,CASSTTITGYGYTF,TGTGCCAGCAGTACGACAATTACCGGCTATGGCTACACCTTC
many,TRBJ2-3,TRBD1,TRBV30,CAWGGQSTDTQYF,TGTGCCTGGGGGGGACAGAGCACAGATACGCAGTATTTT
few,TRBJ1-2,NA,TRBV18,CASSPDDRLHTF,TGTGCCAGCTCACCAGACGACAGACTACATACCTTC
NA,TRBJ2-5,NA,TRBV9,CASSVGQPGAPETQYF,TGTGCCAGCAGCGTAGGGCAGCCCGGAGCGCCGGAGACCCAGTACTTC
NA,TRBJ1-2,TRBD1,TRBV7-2,CASSSLAADSGQKGYTF,TGTGCCAGCAGCAGTTTAGCAGCAGATTCGGGACAGAAAGGCTACACCTTC
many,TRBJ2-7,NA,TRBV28,CASSLDIEEQYF,TGTGCCAGCAGCCTGGACATCGAGGAGCAGTACTTC
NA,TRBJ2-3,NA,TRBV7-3,CASSLGGADTDTQYF,TGTGCCAGCAGCTTAGGGGGGGCGGACACAGATACGCAGTATTTT
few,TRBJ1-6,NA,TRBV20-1,CSARDRYSPLHF,TGCAGTGCTAGAGATCGGTATTCACCCCTCCACTTT
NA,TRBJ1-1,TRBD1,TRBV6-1,CASSERQGANTEAFF,TGTGCCAGCAGTGAACGACAGGGGGCGAACACTGAAGCTTTCTTT
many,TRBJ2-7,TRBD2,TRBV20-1,CSASLPGLANEQYF,TGCAGTGCTAGTTTACCGGGACTAGCGAATGAGCAGTACTTC
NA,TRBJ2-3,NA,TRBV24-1,CATSERAASTDTQYF,TGTGCCACCAGTGAGCGAGCGGCTAGCACAGATACGCAGTATTTT
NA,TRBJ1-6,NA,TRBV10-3,CAIGGGDSPLHF,TGTGCCATCGGGGGGGGGGATTCACCCCTCCACTTT
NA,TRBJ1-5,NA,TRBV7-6,CASSSGTGQPQHF,TGTGCCAGCAGCTCTGGAACCGGCCAGCCCCAGCATTTT
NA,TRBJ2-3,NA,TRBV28,CASRSPGTSLGDTQYF,TGTGCCAGCAGGTCCCCCGGGACCTCTCTGGGAGATACGCAGTATTTT
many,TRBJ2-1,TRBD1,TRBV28,CAITAGTGGNEQFF,TGTGCCATCACGGCCGGGACAGGGGGCAATGAGCAGTTCTTC